This T cell receptor beta chain is drawn from a study of somatic mutations in cytotoxic T cells in rheumatoid arthritis. General study points: Among patients with rheumatoid arthritis, but not healthy controls, CD8+ clonality increased with age. For CD8+ T-cell clonality, rheumatoid arthritis patients and age-matched healthy controls did not differ significantly.

Using immunoSEQ multiplex PCR, the repertoire was profiled, and TCRdb retains in-frame clones only, with some absent. The sample comprises 19,000 or so clones, 86% of which are singletons, and about 16% rests with the top ten. CDR3 size: 17 residues. The V gene's germline CDR1 is SEHNR and CDR2 FQNEAQ (reference sequence). V dropped 2 bases and J dropped 0 bases, with 14 bases sitting between them. A remark on this clone: Antigen specificity is unknown.

The receptor's source is a man aged 40-49 years in good health. This chain links TRBV7-9 with TRBJ2-1; D is perhaps TRBD1 (6 bases). The material sequenced was CD8+ T cells sorted from blood. This CDR3 is CASSLFGGLSSYNEQFF. As DNA, the CDR3 is TGTGCCAGCAGCTTATTTGGGGGCTTAAGCTCCTACAATGAGCAGTTCTTC.